The entry below gives a single T cell receptor beta chain sequence along with its context. Regions amplified from RNA transcripts were the TCR beta CDR3 regions. Carried out on the TCR CDR3, a first-round RT-PCR used the HTBI primer set. TCRdb itself ran the multiplex PCR reads through MiXCR, one entry per CDR3 protein. The table lists about 500,000 distinct CDR3 sequences, roughly 15% of them singletons, with roughly 29% in the top ten. V lost 9 bases to trimming and J lost 5 bases; unmatched junction nucleotides: 10. This CDR3 is built from 15 residues. The data were taken from a study of T cells in Graves' hyperthyroidism and ophthalmopathy. Overall study: Sampling of peripheral blood happened at initial diagnosis, prior to any treatment.

This sequence originates from a woman aged 25 to 39 with Graves' ophthalmopathy. This chain joins TRBV12-3 or TRBV12-4 and TRBJ2-3; 11 bases agree with TRBD1. The sample taken for sequencing was blood. The CDR3 coding sequence is TGTGCCAGAACCCGGACAGGGGGCGAGCGAGATACGCAGTATTTT. Residues: CARTRTGGERDTQYF.